This T cell receptor beta chain was documented in a study of cytotoxic CD8 clonotypes in ibrutinib-treated CLL. The CDR3 totals 15 residues. The germline V gene has CDR1 LNHDA and CDR2 SQIVND (reference sequence). The trim removed 3 bases at V and 1 base at J, leaving 3 bases unmatched. Libraries were prepared by immunoSEQ multiplex PCR; TCRdb keeps only in-frame clonotypes and omits some of them. The sample yields roughly 180,000 clones, 84% seen once. The sequences come from PBMCs, collected after 24 months of ibrutinib treatment. The chain links TRBV19 to TRBJ1-5; 7 bases fit TRBD1. The sequence was obtained from a human donor with chronic lymphocytic leukemia. The CDR3 nucleotides are TGTGCCAGTAGTATCCAGACAGGGAGCAATCAGCCCCAGCATTTT. The encoded protein is CASSIQTGSNQPQHF.